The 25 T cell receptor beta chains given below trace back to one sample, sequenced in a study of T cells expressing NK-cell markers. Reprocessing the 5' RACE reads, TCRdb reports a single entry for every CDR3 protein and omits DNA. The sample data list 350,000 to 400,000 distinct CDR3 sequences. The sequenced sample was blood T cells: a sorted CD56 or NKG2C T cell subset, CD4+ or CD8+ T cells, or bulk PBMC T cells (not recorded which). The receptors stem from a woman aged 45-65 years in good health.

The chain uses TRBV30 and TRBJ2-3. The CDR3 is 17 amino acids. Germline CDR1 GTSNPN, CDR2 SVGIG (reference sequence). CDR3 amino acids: CAWSVSRTGVYPDTQYF.

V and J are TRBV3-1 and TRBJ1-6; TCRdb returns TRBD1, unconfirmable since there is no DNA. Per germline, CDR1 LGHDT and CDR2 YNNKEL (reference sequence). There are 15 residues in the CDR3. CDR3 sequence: CASSPRGCGNSPLHF.

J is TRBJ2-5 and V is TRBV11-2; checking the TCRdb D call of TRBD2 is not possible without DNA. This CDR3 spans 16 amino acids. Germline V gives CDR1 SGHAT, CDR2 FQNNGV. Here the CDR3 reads CASSPGLAGPQETQYF.

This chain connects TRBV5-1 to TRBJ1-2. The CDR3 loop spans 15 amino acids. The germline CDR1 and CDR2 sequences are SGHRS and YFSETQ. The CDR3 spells CASSLAAGESYGYTF.

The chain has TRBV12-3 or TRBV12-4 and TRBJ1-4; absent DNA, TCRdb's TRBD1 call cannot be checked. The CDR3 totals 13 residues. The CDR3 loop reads CASTVQTDEKLFF.

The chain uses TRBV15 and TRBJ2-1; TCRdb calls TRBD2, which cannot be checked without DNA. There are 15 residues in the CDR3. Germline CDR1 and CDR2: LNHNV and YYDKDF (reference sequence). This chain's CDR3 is CATSPGTSSYNEQFF.

CDR3 protein: CSVRQGMPSGANVLTF. The chain links TRBV29-1 to TRBJ2-6; TCRdb designates TRBD1, a call that cannot be tested without DNA. Germline values: CDR1 SQVTM, CDR2 ANQGSEA. The CDR3 totals 16 residues.

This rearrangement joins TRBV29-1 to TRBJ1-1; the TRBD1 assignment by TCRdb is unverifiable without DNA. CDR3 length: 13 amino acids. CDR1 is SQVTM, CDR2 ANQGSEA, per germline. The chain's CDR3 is CSVGVRGLAEAFF.

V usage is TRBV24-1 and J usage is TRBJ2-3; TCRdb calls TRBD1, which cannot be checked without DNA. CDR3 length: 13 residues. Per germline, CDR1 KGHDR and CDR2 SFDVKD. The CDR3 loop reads CATSQGYTDTQYF.

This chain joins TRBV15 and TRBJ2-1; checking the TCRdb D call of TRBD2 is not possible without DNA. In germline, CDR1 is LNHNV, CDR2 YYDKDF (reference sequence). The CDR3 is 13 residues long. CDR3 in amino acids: CATSSSGDNEQFF. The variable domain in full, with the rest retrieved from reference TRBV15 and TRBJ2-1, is DAMVIQNPRYQVTQFGKPVTLSCSQTLNHNVMYWYQQKSSQAPKLLFHYYDKDFNNEADTPDNFQSRRPNTSFCFLDIRSPGLGDTAMYLCATSSSGDNEQFFGPGTRLTVL.

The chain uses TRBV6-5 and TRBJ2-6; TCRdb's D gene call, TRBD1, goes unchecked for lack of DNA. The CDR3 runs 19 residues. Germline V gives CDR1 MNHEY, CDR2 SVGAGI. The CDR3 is CASSYLDRGRTSGANVLTF.

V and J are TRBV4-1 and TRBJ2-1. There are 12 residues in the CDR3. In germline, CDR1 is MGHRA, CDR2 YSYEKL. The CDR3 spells CASSQDSLKQFF.

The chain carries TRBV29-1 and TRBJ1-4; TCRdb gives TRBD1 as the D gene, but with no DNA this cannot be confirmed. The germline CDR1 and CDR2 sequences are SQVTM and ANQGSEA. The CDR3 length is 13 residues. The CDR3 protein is CSVEIQGARKLFF.

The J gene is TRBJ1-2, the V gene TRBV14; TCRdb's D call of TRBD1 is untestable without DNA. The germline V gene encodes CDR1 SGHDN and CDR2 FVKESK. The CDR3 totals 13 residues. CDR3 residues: CASSQVTGSGYTF.

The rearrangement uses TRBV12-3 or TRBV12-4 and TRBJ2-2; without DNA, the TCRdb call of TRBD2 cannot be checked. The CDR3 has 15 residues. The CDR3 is CASTLGTRNTGELFF.

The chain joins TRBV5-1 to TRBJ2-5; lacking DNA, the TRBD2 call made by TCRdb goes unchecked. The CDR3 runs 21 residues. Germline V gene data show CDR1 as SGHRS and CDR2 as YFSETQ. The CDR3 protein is CASSKGRGRETSGKIQETQYF.

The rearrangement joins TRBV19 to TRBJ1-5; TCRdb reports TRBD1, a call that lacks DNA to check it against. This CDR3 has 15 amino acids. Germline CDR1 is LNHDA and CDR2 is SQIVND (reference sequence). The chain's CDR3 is CASSIVAQGNQPQHF.

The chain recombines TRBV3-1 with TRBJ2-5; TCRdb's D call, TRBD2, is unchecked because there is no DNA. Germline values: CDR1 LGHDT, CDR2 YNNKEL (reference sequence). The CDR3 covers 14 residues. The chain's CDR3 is CASSWGGRAETQYF.

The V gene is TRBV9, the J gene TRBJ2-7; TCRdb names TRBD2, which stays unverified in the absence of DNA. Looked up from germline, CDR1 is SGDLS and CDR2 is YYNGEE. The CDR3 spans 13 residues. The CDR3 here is CASSTDLSYEQYF.

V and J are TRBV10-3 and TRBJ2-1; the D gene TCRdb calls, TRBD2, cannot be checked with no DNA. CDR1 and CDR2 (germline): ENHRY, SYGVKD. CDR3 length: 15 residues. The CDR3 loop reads CAISEMGLVVNEQFF.

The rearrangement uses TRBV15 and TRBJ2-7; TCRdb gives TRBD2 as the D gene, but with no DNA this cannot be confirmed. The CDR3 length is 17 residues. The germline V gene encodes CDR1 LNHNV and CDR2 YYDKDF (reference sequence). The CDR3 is CATSRDLGLAVPYEQYF.

This CDR3 is CASSLGFQETQYF. The genes are TRBV12-3 or TRBV12-4 and TRBJ2-5. The CDR3 totals 13 residues.

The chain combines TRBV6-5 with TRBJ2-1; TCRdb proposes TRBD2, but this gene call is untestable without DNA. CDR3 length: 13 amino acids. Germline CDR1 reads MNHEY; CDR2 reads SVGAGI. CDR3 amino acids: CASSYSSGTSKFF.

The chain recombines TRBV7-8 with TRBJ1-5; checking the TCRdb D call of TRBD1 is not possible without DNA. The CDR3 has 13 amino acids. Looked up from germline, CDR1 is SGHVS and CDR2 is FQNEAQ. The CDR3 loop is CASSLAPGEPQHF.

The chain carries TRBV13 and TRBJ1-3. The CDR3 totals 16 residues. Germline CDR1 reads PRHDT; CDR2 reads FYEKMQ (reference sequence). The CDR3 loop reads CASSLRALGWENTIYF.